This T cell receptor beta chain stems from a study of early T cells in non-severe SARS-CoV-2 infection. The TCR library protocol was used to attach unique molecular identifiers. These identifiers were attached to individual cDNA molecules. TCRdb processed the 5' RACE reads anew with MiXCR; each CDR3 protein has one entry. The sample holds about 98,000 distinct CDR3 sequences, more than 9.5% seen once. Germline CDR1 MNHEY, CDR2 SMNVEV (reference sequence). Between the trimmed V and J ends, which lost 0 bases and 6 bases, there was a span of 12 bases. This CDR3 spans 15 amino acids. This clonotype was picked up many times. The antigen remains unidentified. General study points: Matching with VDJdb favored anti-spike CD8 responses (missing private and CD4 specificities).

The TCR originated in an adult who was a healthcare worker with PCR-confirmed SARS-CoV-2 infection or an uninfected control (not recorded which). The chain joins TRBV27 to TRBJ1-5; a possible D gene is TRBD1 (6 bases). The material sequenced was whole blood. The CDR3 DNA reads TGTGCCAGCAGTTTATCGCGGGGGGCCGGTCAGCCCCAGCATTTT. It translates to CASSLSRGAGQPQHF.